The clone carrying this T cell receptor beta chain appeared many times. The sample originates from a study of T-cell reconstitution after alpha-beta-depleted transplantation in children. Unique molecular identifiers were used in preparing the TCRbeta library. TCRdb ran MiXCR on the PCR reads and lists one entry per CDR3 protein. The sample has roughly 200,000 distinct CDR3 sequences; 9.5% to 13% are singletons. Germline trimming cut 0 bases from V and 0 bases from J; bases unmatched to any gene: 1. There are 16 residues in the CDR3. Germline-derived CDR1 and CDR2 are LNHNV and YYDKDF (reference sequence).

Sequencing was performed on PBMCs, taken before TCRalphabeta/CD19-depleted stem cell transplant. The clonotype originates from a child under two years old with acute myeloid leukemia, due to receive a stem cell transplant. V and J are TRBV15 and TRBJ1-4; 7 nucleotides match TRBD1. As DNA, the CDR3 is TGTGCCACCAGCAGAGACCAGGGGGCAACTAATGAAAAACTGTTTTTT. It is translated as CATSRDQGATNEKLFF. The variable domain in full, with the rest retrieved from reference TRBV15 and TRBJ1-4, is DAMVIQNPRYQVTQFGKPVTLSCSQTLNHNVMYWYQQKSSQAPKLLFHYYDKDFNNEADTPDNFQSRRPNTSFCFLDIRSPGLGDTAMYLCATSRDQGATNEKLFFGSGTQLSVL.